This TCR beta chain was captured by sequencing in a study of T cell responses to AZD1222 COVID-19 vaccine. Trimming took 1 base from V and 6 from J, leaving 4 bases between them. The germline V gene has CDR1 LGHDT and CDR2 YNNKEL (reference sequence). The CDR3 totals 13 residues. General study results and limits: Spike-specific TCR breadth and depth both grew after two AZD1222 doses. No day 14 peak samples; only post-peak repertoires were characterized.

Clones were read by immunoSEQ multiplex PCR, and TCRdb kept only the in-frame ones, dropping some. The sample lists roughly 180,000 clones, approximately 93% occurring once. A remark on this clone: Its target is not known.

This receptor was obtained from an adult who received the AZD1222 COVID-19 vaccine. The chain is built from TRBV3-1 (or the pseudogene TRBV3-2) and TRBJ1-6; unclear D gene. The source was peripheral blood, collected 28 days after the second AZD1222 dose. CDR3: CASSQATNSPLHF. CDR3 DNA sequence: TGTGCCAGCAGCCAAGCCACTAATTCACCCCTCCACTTT.